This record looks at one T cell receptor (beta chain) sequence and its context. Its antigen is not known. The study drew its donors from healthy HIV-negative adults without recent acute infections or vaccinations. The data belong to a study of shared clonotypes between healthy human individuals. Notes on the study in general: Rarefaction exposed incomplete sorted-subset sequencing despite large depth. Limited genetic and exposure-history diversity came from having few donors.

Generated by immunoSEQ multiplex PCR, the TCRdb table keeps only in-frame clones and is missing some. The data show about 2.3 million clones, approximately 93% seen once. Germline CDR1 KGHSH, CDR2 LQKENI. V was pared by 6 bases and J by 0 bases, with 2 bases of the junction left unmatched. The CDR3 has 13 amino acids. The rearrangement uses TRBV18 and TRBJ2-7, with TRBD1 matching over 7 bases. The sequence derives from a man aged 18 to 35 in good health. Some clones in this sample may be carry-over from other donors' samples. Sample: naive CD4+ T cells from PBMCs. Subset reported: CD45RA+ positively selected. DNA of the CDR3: TGTGCCAGCTCCAGGGGGATCTCCTACGAGCAGTACTTC. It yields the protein CASSRGISYEQYF. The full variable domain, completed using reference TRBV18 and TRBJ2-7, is NAGVMQNPRHLVRRRGQEARLRCSPMKGHSHVYWYRQLPEEGLKFMVYLQKENIIDESGMPKERFSAEFPKEGPSILRIQQVVRGDSAAYFCASSRGISYEQYFGPGTRLTVT.